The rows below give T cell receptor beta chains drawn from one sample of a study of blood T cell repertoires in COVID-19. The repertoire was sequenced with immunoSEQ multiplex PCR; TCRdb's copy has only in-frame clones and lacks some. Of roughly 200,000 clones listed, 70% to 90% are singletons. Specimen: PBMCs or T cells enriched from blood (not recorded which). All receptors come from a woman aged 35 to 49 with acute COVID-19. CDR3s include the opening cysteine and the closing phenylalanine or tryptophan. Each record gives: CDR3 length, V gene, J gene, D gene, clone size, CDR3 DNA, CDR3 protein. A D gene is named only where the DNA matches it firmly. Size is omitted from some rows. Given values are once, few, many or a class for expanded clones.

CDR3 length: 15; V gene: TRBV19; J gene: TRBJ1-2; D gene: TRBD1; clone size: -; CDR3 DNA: TGTGCCAGTAGTATCCGGGACAGGGGGGACTATGGCTACACCTTC; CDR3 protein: CASSIRDRGDYGYTF
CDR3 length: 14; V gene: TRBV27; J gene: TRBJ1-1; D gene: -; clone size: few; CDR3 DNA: TGTGCCAGCAGTTTACAGGGGATGAACACTGAAGCTTTCTTT; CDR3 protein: CASSLQGMNTEAFF
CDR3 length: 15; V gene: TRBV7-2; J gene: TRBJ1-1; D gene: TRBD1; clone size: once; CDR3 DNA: TGTGCCAGCAGCTTAGCGGACAGGTGGCCCGGTGAAGCTTTCTTT; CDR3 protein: CASSLADRWPGEAFF
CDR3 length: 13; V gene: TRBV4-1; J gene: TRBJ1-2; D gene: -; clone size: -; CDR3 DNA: TGCGCCAGCAGCCCCGACATCGTCTACGGCTACACCTTC; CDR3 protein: CASSPDIVYGYTF
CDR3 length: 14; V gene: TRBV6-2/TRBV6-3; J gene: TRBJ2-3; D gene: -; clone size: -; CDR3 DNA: TGTGCCAGCAGTCCCGAACTAGAAACAGATACGCAGTATTTT; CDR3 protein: CASSPELETDTQYF
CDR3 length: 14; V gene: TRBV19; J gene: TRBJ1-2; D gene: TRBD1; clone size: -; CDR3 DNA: TGTGCCAGTAGTTCTTGGGACAGCTACTATGGCTACACCTTC; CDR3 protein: CASSSWDSYYGYTF
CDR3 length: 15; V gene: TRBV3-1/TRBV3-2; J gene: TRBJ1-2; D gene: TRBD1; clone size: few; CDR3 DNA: TGTGCCAGCAGCCTATGGGACAGGGCCTCCTATGGCTACACCTTC; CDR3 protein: CASSLWDRASYGYTF
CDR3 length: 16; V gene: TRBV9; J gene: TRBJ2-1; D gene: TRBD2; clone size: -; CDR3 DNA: TGTGCCAGCAGCGTCGGTGGCGGGGGAGCTTACAATGAGCAGTTCTTC; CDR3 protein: CASSVGGGGAYNEQFF
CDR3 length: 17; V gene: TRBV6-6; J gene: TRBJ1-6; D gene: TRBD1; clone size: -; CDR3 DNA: TGTGCCAGCAGTCGACGACAGGGGGAATTCGCTAATTCACCCCTCCACTTT; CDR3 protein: CASSRRQGEFANSPLHF
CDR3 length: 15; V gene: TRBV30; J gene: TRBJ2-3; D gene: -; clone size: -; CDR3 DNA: TGTGCCTGGAGTGAGCATAACTCTAGCACAGATACGCAGTATTTT; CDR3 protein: CAWSEHNSSTDTQYF
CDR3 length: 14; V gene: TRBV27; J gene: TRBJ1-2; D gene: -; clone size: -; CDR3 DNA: TGTGCCAGCAGCACACACTTACAGGGTGGGGGCTACACCTTC; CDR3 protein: CASSTHLQGGGYTF
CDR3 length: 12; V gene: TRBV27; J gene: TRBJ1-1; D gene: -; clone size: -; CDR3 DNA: TGTGCCAGCAGTTCCTTAGACAGGCAAGCTTTCTTT; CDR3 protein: CASSSLDRQAFF
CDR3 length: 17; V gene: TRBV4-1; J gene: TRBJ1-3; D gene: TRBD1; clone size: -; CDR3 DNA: TGCGCCAGCAGCCAACCCGGACAGGGGAAAGGCGGAAACACCATATATTTT; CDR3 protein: CASSQPGQGKGGNTIYF
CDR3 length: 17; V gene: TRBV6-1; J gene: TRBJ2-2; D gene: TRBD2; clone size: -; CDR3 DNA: TGTGCCAGCAGTGAAGAAACTAGCGGGCGGGTCACCGGGGAGCTGTTTTTT; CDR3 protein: CASSEETSGRVTGELFF
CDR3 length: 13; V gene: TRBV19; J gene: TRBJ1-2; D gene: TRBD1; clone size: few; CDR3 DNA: TGTGCCAGTAGTCCTCGACAGGGTCGGGGCTACACCTTC; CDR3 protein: CASSPRQGRGYTF
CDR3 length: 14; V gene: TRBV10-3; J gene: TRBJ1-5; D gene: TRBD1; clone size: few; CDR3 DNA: TGTGCCATCAATGAGGGACAGAGCAATCAGCCCCAGCATTTT; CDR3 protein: CAINEGQSNQPQHF
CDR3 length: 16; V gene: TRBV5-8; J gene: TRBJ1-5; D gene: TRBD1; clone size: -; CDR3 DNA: TGTGCCAGCAGCATACGGACAGGGACCCTCAATCAGCCCCAGCATTTT; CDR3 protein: CASSIRTGTLNQPQHF
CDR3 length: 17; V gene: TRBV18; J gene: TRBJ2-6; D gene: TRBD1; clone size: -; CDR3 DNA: TGTGCCAGCTTGAAGACTAAGACAGGGGCTGGGGCCAACGTCCTGACTTTC; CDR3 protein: CASLKTKTGAGANVLTF
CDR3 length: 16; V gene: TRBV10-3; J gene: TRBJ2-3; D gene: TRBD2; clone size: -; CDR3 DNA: TGTGCCATCAGTGACGGAGTAGCGGGGGGAGGCGATACGCAGTATTTT; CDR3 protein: CAISDGVAGGGDTQYF
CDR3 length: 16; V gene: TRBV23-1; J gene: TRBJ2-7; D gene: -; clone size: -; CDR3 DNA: TGCGCCAGCAGTCGCCACAGGGTATTTTTGCCCTACGAGCAGTACTTC; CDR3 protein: CASSRHRVFLPYEQYF
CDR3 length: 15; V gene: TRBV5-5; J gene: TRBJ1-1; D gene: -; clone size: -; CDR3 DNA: TGTGCCAGCAGCTGGGATCCCGGAGGGAGGGCTGAAGCTTTCTTT; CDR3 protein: CASSWDPGGRAEAFF
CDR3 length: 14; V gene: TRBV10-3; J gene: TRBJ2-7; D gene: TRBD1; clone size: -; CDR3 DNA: TGTGCCATCAGTTACGACAGGGCGGGCTACGAGCAGTACTTC; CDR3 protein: CAISYDRAGYEQYF
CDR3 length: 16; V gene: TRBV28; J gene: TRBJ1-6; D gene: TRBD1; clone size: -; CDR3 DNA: TGTGCCAGCAGGAAAACCGGACAGGGTGATAATTCACCCCTCCACTTT; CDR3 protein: CASRKTGQGDNSPLHF
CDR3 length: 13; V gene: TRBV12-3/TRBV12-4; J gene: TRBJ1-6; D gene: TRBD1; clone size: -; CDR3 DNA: TGTGCCAGCCAGGACAGGGTTGGTTCACCCCTCCACTTT; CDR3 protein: CASQDRVGSPLHF
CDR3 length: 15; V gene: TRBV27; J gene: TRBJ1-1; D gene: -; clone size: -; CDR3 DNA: TGTGCCAGCAGTTTATCGGGGGGAATGAACACTGAAGCTTTCTTT; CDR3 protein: CASSLSGGMNTEAFF
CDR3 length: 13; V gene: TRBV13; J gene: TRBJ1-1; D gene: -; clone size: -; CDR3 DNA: TGTGCCAGCAGCCACTCCCTGCTAGAAAGGGGTTTCTTT; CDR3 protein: CASSHSLLERGFF
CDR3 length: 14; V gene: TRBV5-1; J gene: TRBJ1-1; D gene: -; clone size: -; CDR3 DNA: TGCGCCAGCAGCTTGGCCGGGTGGAACACTGAAGCTTTCTTT; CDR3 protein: CASSLAGWNTEAFF
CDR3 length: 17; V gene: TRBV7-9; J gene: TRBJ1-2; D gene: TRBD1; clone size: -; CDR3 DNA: TGTGCCAGCAGCTTATGGGAGGGGACAGGATATAACTATGGCTACACCTTC; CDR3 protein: CASSLWEGTGYNYGYTF
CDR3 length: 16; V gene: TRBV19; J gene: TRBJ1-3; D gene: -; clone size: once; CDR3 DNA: TGTGCCAGTAGTCCACGGACAGCCTTCTCTGGAAACACCATATATTTT; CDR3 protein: CASSPRTAFSGNTIYF
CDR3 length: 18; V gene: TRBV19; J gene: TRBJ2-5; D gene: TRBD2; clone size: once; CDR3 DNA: TGTGCCAGTAGTGACCAACACGCCAGCGGGGGGGCCTTAGAGACCCAGTACTTC; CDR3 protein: CASSDQHASGGALETQYF
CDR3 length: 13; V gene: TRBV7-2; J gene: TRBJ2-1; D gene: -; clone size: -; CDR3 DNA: TGTGCCAGCAGCTTCCGTTGGGCCAATGAGCAGTTCTTC; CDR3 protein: CASSFRWANEQFF
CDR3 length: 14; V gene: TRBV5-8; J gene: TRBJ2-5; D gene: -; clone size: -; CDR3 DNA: TGTGCCAGCAGCTTGGGCCTAGCTCTGGAGACCCAGTACTTC; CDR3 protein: CASSLGLALETQYF
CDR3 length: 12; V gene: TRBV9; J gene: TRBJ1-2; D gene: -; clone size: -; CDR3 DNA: TGTGCCAGCAGCACCCGGGGGGACGGCTACACCTTC; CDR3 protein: CASSTRGDGYTF
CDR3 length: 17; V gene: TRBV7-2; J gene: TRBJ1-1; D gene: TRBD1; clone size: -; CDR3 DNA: TGTGCCAGCAGCTTCCCCTTGGGACAGGGTTCAAACACTGAAGCTTTCTTT; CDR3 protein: CASSFPLGQGSNTEAFF
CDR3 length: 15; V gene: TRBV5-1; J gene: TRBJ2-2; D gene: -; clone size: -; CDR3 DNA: TGCGCCAGCAGCTTGGCCTTGGGGGCGGCCGGGGAGCTGTTTTTT; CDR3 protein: CASSLALGAAGELFF
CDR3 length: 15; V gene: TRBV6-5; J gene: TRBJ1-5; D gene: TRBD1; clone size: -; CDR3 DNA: TGTGCCAGCAGCACACGTGGGCAGGGGGCCCAGCCCCAGCATTTT; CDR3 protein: CASSTRGQGAQPQHF
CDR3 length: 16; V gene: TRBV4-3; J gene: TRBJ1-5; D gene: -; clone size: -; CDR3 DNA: TGCGCCAGCAGCCAAGGGCTGGACCCCAGGGTACAGCCCCAGCATTTT; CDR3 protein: CASSQGLDPRVQPQHF
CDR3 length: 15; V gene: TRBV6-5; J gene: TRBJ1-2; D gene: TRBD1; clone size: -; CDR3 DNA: TGTGCCAGCAGTTACCGCCGGGACAGCAACTATGGCTACACCTTC; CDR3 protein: CASSYRRDSNYGYTF
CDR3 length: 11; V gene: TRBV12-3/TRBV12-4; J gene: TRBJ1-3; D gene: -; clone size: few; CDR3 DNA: TGTGCCAGCAGTTTTGGAGACACCATATATTTT; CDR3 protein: CASSFGDTIYF
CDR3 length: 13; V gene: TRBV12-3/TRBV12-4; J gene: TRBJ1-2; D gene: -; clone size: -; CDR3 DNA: TGTGCCAGCATGACAACAGCTAACTATGGCTACACCTTC; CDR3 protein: CASMTTANYGYTF
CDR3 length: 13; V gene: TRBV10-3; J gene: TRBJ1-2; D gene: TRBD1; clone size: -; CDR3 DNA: TGTGCCATCAGTATGGACAGGGGTTATGGCTACACCTTC; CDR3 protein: CAISMDRGYGYTF
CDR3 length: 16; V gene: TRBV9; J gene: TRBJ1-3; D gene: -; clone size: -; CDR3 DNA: TGTGCCAGCAGCCCTCCAGGAGGGAACTCTGGAAACACCATATATTTT; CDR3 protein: CASSPPGGNSGNTIYF
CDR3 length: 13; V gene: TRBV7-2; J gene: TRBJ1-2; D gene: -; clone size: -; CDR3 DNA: TGTGCCAGCAGCCGCCGGGACGGACAGGGCTACACCTTC; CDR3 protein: CASSRRDGQGYTF
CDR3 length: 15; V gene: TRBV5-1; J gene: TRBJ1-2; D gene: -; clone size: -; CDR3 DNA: TGCGCCAGCAGCCCGGCGGGGCCTGAGGGCTATGGCTACACCTTC; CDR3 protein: CASSPAGPEGYGYTF
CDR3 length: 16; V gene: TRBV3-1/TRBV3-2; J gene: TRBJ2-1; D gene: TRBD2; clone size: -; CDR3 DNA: TGTGCCAGCAGCCAAGAACTAGCGGGGGCCTACAATGAGCAGTTCTTC; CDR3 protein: CASSQELAGAYNEQFF
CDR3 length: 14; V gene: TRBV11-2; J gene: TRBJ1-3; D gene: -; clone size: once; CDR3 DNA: TGTGCCAGCAGCTTAAGAGGGTATGGAAACACCATATATTTT; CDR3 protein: CASSLRGYGNTIYF
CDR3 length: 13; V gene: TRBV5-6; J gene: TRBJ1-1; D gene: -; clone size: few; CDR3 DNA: TGTGCCAGCAGCCGGGGAGAGGACACTGAAGCTTTCTTT; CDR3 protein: CASSRGEDTEAFF
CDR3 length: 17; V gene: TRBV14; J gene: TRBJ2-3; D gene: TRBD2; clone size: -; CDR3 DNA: TGTGCCAGCAGCCAAGTCCCCCTAGCGGGGGGGTCAGATACGCAGTATTTT; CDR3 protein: CASSQVPLAGGSDTQYF
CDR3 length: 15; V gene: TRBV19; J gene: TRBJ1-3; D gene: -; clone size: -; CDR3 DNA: TGTGCCAGTAGTATAGAGGCCTCGGGAGGAAACACCATATATTTT; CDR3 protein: CASSIEASGGNTIYF
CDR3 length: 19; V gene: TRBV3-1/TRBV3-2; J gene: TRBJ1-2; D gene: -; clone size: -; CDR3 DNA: TGTGCCAGCAGCCAAGAACGTTGGCTGGACGGACTAAATAACTATGGCTACACCTTC; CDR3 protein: CASSQERWLDGLNNYGYTF
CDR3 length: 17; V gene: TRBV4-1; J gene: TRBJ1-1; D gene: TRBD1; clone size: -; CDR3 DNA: TGCGCCAGCAGCCAGGTTGACAGGGGGGGATTGAACACTGAAGCTTTCTTT; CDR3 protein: CASSQVDRGGLNTEAFF
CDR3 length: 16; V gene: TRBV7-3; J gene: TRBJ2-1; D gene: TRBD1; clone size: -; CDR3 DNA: TGTGCCAGCAGCTTCACCGGGACAGGGGGCTTGAGTGAGCAGTTCTTC; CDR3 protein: CASSFTGTGGLSEQFF
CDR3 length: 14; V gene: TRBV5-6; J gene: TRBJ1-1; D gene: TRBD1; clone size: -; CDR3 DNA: TGTGCCAGCAGCCCGGACAGGGGAAGCACTGAAGCTTTCTTT; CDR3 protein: CASSPDRGSTEAFF
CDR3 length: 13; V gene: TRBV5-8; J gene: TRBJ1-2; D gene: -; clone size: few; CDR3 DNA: TGTGCCAGCAGCTATAACAGGGCGTTGAGCTACACCTTC; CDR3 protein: CASSYNRALSYTF
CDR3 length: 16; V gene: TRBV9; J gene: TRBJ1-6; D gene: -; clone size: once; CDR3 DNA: TGTGCCAGCACGCGGGCCTCCAGCATCTATAATTCACCCCTCCACTTT; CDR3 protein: CASTRASSIYNSPLHF
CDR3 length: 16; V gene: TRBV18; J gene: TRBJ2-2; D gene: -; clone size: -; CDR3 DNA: TGTGCCAGCTCACCATTGGCGGGCGGTATCGCCGGGGAGCTGTTTTTT; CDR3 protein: CASSPLAGGIAGELFF
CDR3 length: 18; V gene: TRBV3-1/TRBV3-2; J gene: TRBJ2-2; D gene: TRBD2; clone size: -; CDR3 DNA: TGTGCCAGCAGTCCCCTAGGGACTAGCGGGGGGCCCACCGGGGAGCTGTTTTTT; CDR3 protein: CASSPLGTSGGPTGELFF
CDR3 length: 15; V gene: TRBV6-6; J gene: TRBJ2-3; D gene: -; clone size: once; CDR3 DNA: TGTGCCAGCTGGCAACCGGGCGGGGGCACAGATACGCAGTATTTT; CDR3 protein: CASWQPGGGTDTQYF
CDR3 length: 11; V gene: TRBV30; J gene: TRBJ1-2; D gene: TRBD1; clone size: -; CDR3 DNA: TGTGCCTGGGGACAGGACTATGGCTACACCTTC; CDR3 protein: CAWGQDYGYTF
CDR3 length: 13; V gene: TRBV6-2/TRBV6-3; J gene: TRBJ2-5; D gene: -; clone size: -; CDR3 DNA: TGTGCCAGCAGTTTGAGCCATCGGGAGACCCAGTACTTC; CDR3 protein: CASSLSHRETQYF